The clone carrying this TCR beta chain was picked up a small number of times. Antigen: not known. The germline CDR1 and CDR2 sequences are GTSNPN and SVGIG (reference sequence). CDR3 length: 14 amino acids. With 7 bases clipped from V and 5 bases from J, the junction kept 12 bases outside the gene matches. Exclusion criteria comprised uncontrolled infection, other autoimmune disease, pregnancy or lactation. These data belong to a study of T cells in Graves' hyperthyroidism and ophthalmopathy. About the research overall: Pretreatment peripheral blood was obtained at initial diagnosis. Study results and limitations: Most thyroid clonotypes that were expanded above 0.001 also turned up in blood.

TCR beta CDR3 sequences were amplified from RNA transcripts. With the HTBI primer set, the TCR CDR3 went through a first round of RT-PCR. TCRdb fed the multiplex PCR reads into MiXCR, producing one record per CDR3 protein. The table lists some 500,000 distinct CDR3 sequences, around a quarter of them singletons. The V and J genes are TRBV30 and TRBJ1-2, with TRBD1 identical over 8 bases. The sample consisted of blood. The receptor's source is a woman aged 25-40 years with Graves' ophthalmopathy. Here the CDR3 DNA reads TGTGCCTTCCTTAACCGGGACAGGAGTTATGGCTACACCTTC. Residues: CAFLNRDRSYGYTF.